Below are 31 T cell receptor beta chains sequenced from a single sample in a study of CD8+ T cells in alopecia areata (dated by TCRdb to between 2018 and 2020). Library construction relied on the immunoSEQ multiplex PCR assay. To provide template for TCR sequencing, every sample had RNA extracted and reverse transcribed into cDNA. The table was pulled from immuneACCESS by TCRdb, which kept in-frame rearrangements only. Such tables lose some clones; where checked, under half of the loss comes from unresolved V genes, and the rest has no known cause. Here the sample has approximately 280,000 clones; 58% occur a single time. The leading ten clones occupy more than 1.5% of the sample. Taken with the paper, the label for time point translates to: about 25 weeks on oral tofacitinib. What the treatment or condition label conveys for this sample: oral pan-JAK inhibitor, 5-10 mg twice daily. The sequencing used CD4+ T cells sorted from blood, collected at week 24, from a patient treated with tofacitinib. Source of these receptors: a human donor with alopecia areata.

This clone has a handful of counts. The J gene is TRBJ1-1, the V gene TRBV4-2; weak D call: TRBD1 (6 bases). Germline values: CDR1 LGHNA, CDR2 YNFKEQ. The CDR3 extends over 14 amino acids. The V end was cut by 2 bases, the J end by 4 bases, with 11 bases between. CDR3 in amino acids: CASSQYGTSTEAFF. CDR3 coding DNA: TGTGCCAGCAGCCAATACGGGACAAGCACTGAAGCTTTCTTT.

In its sample, this clone was seen once. The gene calls are TRBV9 and TRBJ2-5; 12 bases map to TRBD2. Trimming cost V 4 bases and J 2 bases; bases outside gene matches: 3. Germline assignment: CDR1 SGDLS and CDR2 YYNGEE. This CDR3 comprises 15 residues. In nucleotides, the CDR3 is TGTGCCAGCAGCCGCGGACTAGCGGGGCAAGAGACCCAGTACTTC. Protein sequence: CASSRGLAGQETQYF.

In this sample, this clone turned up a few times. This chain links TRBV18 with TRBJ2-7; D not certain. CDR1 KGHSH and CDR2 LQKENI come from the germline V gene. Trimming left V 0 bases short and J 3 bases short, with 9 bases between. The CDR3 sequence is 14 residues long. CDR3: CASSPPVQRYEQYF. The DNA for the CDR3 is TGTGCCAGCTCACCACCGGTACAGCGCTACGAGCAGTACTTC.

The rearrangement links TRBV19 to TRBJ1-5; the D gene is possibly TRBD1 (5 bases). The CDR3 consists of 15 residues. Trimming shortened V by 5 bases and J by 2 bases, and 13 bases separated the two germline ends. Germline values: CDR1 LNHDA, CDR2 SQIVND (reference sequence). CDR3 sequence reads: CASSSNGGGNQPQHF. For the CDR3, the DNA is TGTGCCAGTAGTTCTAACGGGGGGGGCAATCAGCCCCAGCATTTT.

The chain employs TRBV5-5 and TRBJ2-5, with D maybe TRBD1 (5 bases). Germline V gene lookup returns CDR1 SGHKS and CDR2 YYEKEE (reference sequence). The CDR3 is 15 residues long. V lost 2 bases, J lost 0 bases, and 11 bases lay in between. The CDR3 spells CASSFLQGYQETQYF. CDR3 DNA sequence: TGTGCCAGCAGCTTCCTTCAGGGCTACCAAGAGACCCAGTACTTC.

The chain links TRBV6-1 to TRBJ2-5; D gene unclear. Germline loops: CDR1 MNHNS, CDR2 SASEGT. This CDR3 is built from 17 residues. The V and J ends lost 1 base and 2 bases respectively, with 17 bases between them. This CDR3 reads CASSEGRRISSQETQYF. In DNA form, the CDR3 reads TGTGCCAGCAGTGAAGGCCGGCGAATCTCCTCACAAGAGACCCAGTACTTC.

This clone appeared once. This chain uses TRBV29-1 with TRBJ2-7; possible D gene TRBD2, 5 bases. CDR1 and CDR2 from the germline V gene are SQVTM and ANQGSEA. CDR3 size: 13 residues. V gave up 2 bases and J gave up 7 bases, with 15 bases separating them. The CDR3 DNA reads TGCAGCGTTGAAACCGGGCCCTCGGGGGAGCAGTACTTC. The encoded protein is CSVETGPSGEQYF.

This sequence joins TRBV29-1 and TRBJ2-1; TRBD2 aligns across 12 bases. The CDR3 is 16 amino acids. The junction had 7 bases not matched to a gene; V was cut back by 7 bases and J by 0 bases. Germline V gene lookup returns CDR1 SQVTM and CDR2 ANQGSEA. CDR3 residues: CSALLAGGSSYNEQFF. The CDR3 DNA is TGCAGCGCCCTGCTAGCGGGGGGGAGCTCCTACAATGAGCAGTTCTTC.

This clone was seen a handful of times. The V call is TRBV2, the J call TRBJ2-3; no reliable D call. V lost 7 bases, J lost 8 bases, and 7 bases lay in between. Germline V gene sequence: CDR1 SNHLY, CDR2 FYNNEI. CDR3 length: 10 residues. CDR3 bases: TGTGCCAGCACCGTGGGTACGCAGTATTTT. Its protein product is CASTVGTQYF. Full variable domain (missing parts from reference TRBV2 and TRBJ2-3): EPEVTQTPSHQVTQMGQEVILRCVPISNHLYFYWYRQILGQKVEFLVSFYNNEISEKSEIFDDQFSVERPDGSNFTLKIRSTKLEDSAMYFCASTVGTQYFGPGTRLTVL.

The gene calls are TRBV5-1 and TRBJ2-1; no reliable D call. Trimming left V 1 base short and J 9 bases short, with 17 bases between. CDR1 is SGHRS, CDR2 YFSETQ, per germline. This CDR3 region has 15 residues. CDR3 loop: CASSLTTLPLTEQFF. CDR3 bases: TGCGCCAGCAGCTTGACGACACTTCCCCTTACTGAGCAGTTCTTC.

V and J are TRBV4-1 and TRBJ2-5; D is perhaps TRBD1 (6 bases). Between the trimmed V and J ends, which lost 1 base and 2 bases, there was a span of 8 bases. Per germline, CDR1 MGHRA and CDR2 YSYEKL. There are 14 residues in the CDR3. In DNA form, the CDR3 reads TGCGCCAGCAGCCAAGGGACAGTGCAAGAGACCCAGTACTTC. Translation: CASSQGTVQETQYF.

The table lists this clone with a few counts. The chain has TRBV7-2 and TRBJ2-2, with D perhaps TRBD1 or TRBD2 (5 bases each). Germline assignment: CDR1 SGHTA and CDR2 FQGNSA. The CDR3 covers 17 residues. The V end was cut by 5 bases, the J end by 2 bases, with 18 bases between. Here the CDR3 DNA reads TGTGCCAGCAGCCACCCGCAGGGTGGGAGTAACACCGGGGAGCTGTTTTTT. It translates to CASSHPQGGSNTGELFF.

The rearrangement links TRBV27 to TRBJ2-7, with TRBD1 as a possible D gene (7 bases). V lost 5 bases and J 4 bases, leaving 12 bases between the germline ends. Germline CDR1 is MNHEY and CDR2 is SMNVEV (reference sequence). CDR3 length: 13 residues. In DNA, the CDR3 is TGTGCCAGCAGTGCGGGACAGCCATACGAGCAGTACTTC. Protein: CASSAGQPYEQYF.

The rearrangement uses TRBV27 and TRBJ2-7; the match to TRBD1 covers 10 bases. This CDR3 region has 13 residues. Germline V gene data show CDR1 as MNHEY and CDR2 as SMNVEV (reference sequence). V was pared by 4 bases and J by 4 bases, with 1 base of the junction left unmatched. The CDR3 region has the DNA TGTGCCAGCAGTTGGGACAGGGGTTACGAGCAGTACTTC. Its translation: CASSWDRGYEQYF.

The rearrangement links TRBV6-5 to TRBJ2-7; tentative D call: TRBD2 (6 bases). This CDR3 is 14 amino acids long. The germline V gene has CDR1 MNHEY and CDR2 SVGAGI. The germline V and J ends were trimmed by 6 bases and 7 bases, with 19 bases remaining between them. The CDR3 DNA follows: TGTGCCAGCAGCCCCGTGGTGGGAGGTGAAGAGCAGTACTTC. Amino acid sequence: CASSPVVGGEEQYF.

This clone was detected a few times. The chain joins TRBV6-5 to TRBJ1-1; D is uncertain. V was cut by 6 bases and J by 6 bases, with 17 bases left in between. Germline V gene sequence: CDR1 MNHEY, CDR2 SVGAGI. The CDR3 runs to 14 residues. DNA of the CDR3: TGTGCCAGCAGGCACCGGAGGGAAAGTCCTGAAGCTTTCTTT. Protein: CASRHRRESPEAFF.

V usage is TRBV6-5 and J usage is TRBJ2-5; 7 nucleotides agree with TRBD1. The CDR3 totals 13 residues. V was clipped by 8 bases and J by 7 bases; unmatched bases: 10. Looked up from germline, CDR1 is MNHEY and CDR2 is SVGAGI. The CDR3 here is CASRGGSPGTQYF. The CDR3 nucleotides are TGTGCCAGCCGAGGGGGCTCCCCAGGGACCCAGTACTTC.

The J gene is TRBJ2-3, the V gene TRBV5-4, with 11 bases aligning to TRBD2. Germline CDR1 SGHNT, CDR2 YYREEE (reference sequence). The CDR3 has 16 residues. Trimming cost V 1 base and J 2 bases; bases outside gene matches: 3. CDR3 in DNA: TGTGCCAGCAGCTTGCCTAGCGGGGGGCCCACAGATACGCAGTATTTT. This encodes CASSLPSGGPTDTQYF.

CDR3 residues: CSASRVKETQYF. The CDR3 nucleotides read TGCAGCGCCTCACGGGTCAAAGAGACCCAGTACTTC. J is TRBJ2-5 and V is TRBV29-1; D gene ambiguous. V gave up 7 bases and J gave up 3 bases, with 12 bases separating them. This CDR3 has 12 residues. Germline V lookup: CDR1 SQVTM, CDR2 ANQGSEA.

The V call is TRBV29-1, the J call TRBJ1-4; maybe TRBD1 (5 bases). The CDR3 is 14 residues long. V was pared by 7 bases and J by 4 bases, with 16 bases between. CDR1 is SQVTM and CDR2 is ANQGSEA in the germline V gene. CDR3 DNA sequence: TGCAGCGCAACAAGACAGACTGGTAATGAAAAACTGTTTTTT. This codes for CSATRQTGNEKLFF.

This chain connects TRBV30 to TRBJ2-5, with TRBD1 identical over 8 bases. Losses at the gene ends were 0 bases for V and 5 bases for J; bases not matched to a gene: 8. Per germline, CDR1 GTSNPN and CDR2 SVGIG (reference sequence). The CDR3 extends over 15 amino acids. The CDR3 loop reads CAWSVPQGAWETQYF. CDR3 bases: TGTGCCTGGAGTGTACCGCAGGGGGCTTGGGAGACCCAGTACTTC. Full variable domain (rest looked up from reference TRBV30 and TRBJ2-5): SQTIHQWPATLVQPVGSPLSLECTVEGTSNPNLYWYRQAAGRGLQLLFYSVGIGQISSEVPQNLSASRPQDRQFILSSKKLLLSDSGFYLCAWSVPQGAWETQYFGPGTRLLVL.

V usage is TRBV7-6 and J usage is TRBJ2-3; 12 bases are shared with TRBD2. The V gene's germline CDR1 is SGHVS and CDR2 FNYEAQ. The CDR3 is 17 amino acids. Losses at the gene ends were 5 bases for V and 3 bases for J; bases not matched to a gene: 9. The CDR3 sequence: CASSQRTSGAGTDTQYF. The CDR3 DNA follows: TGTGCCAGCAGCCAACGGACTAGCGGGGCGGGGACAGATACGCAGTATTTT.

This clone came up many times. The V call is TRBV28, the J call TRBJ1-2, with a tentative D call TRBD1 (5 bases). In germline, CDR1 is MDHEN, CDR2 SYDVKM. This CDR3 comprises 17 residues. V was shortened by 3 bases and J by 4 bases, with 21 bases between the two germline ends. The DNA for the CDR3 is TGTGCCAGCAGTTTCGAGCTAAGTCAACAGGCTCGCTATGGCTACACCTTC. It encodes CASSFELSQQARYGYTF.

V and J are TRBV7-6 and TRBJ2-7; D gene ambiguous. This CDR3 region has 14 residues. The V end was cut by 1 base, the J end by 1 base, with 8 bases between. Germline V gene data show CDR1 as SGHVS and CDR2 as FNYEAQ. The CDR3 region has the DNA TGTGCCAGCAGCTTAGAACCGACATCCTACGAGCAGTACTTC. The encoded protein is CASSLEPTSYEQYF.

J is TRBJ2-7 and V is TRBV29-1; D is unclear. This CDR3 contains 14 residues. V lost 6 bases and J 0 bases, leaving 15 bases between the germline ends. Germline V gene data show CDR1 as SQVTM and CDR2 as ANQGSEA. The CDR3 sequence: CSVQGRFGSYEQYF. The CDR3 DNA follows: TGCAGCGTGCAAGGTCGGTTCGGCTCCTACGAGCAGTACTTC.

The sample holds a few counts of this clone. The CDR3: CASSLRRAYEQYF. The DNA for the CDR3 is TGTGCCAGCAGCTTGCGCAGGGCCTACGAGCAGTACTTC. J is TRBJ2-7 and V is TRBV5-6; D perhaps matches TRBD1 (5 bases). Deletions cut 1 base from V and 2 bases from J, with 7 bases between. The germline V gene encodes CDR1 SGHDT and CDR2 YYEEEE. This CDR3 has 13 residues.

CDR3 residues: CAWSDTPGVYEQYF. The CDR3 nucleotides read TGTGCCTGGAGTGACACCCCAGGAGTTTACGAGCAGTACTTC. The chain links TRBV30 to TRBJ2-7; D uncertain. The CDR3 consists of 14 residues. Germline V gene lookup returns CDR1 GTSNPN and CDR2 SVGIG (reference sequence). V was trimmed by 1 base and J by 4 bases, leaving 14 bases between them.

The chain has TRBV5-1 and TRBJ2-7, with 11 bases that match TRBD1. J lost 10 bases, V lost 2 bases, and 5 bases had no gene match. CDR3 length equals 13 residues. Per the germline V gene, CDR1 is SGHRS and CDR2 is YFSETQ. The DNA of the CDR3 is TGCGCCAGCAGCTTCGGACAGGGGGCGGAACAGTACTTC. It codes for CASSFGQGAEQYF.

The chain joins TRBV7-2 to TRBJ1-5; 9 nucleotides agree with TRBD1. Germline V gene data show CDR1 as SGHTA and CDR2 as FQGNSA. Losses at the gene ends were 1 base for V and 4 bases for J; bases not matched to a gene: 2. This CDR3 spans 15 amino acids. CDR3 sequence: CASSLEGTGNQPQHF. CDR3 nucleotide sequence: TGTGCCAGCAGCTTAGAAGGGACAGGGAATCAGCCCCAGCATTTT.

The V gene is TRBV4-1, the J gene TRBJ1-6; no firm D call. Germline V gives CDR1 MGHRA, CDR2 YSYEKL. This CDR3 spans 14 amino acids. V was trimmed by 4 bases and J by 6 bases, leaving 10 bases between them. CDR3 coding DNA: TGCGCCAGCAGCCTCGACGGAACTAATTCACCCCTCCACTTT. It specifies CASSLDGTNSPLHF.

This clone was detected a few times. The CDR3 region has the DNA TGTGCCAGCAGCAACCAGGGGGCCTGGGAATCACCCCTCCACTTT. Translated, it gives CASSNQGAWESPLHF. The chain links TRBV5-4 to TRBJ1-6, with TRBD1 matching 8 bases. This CDR3 region has 15 residues. V was clipped by 4 bases and J by 10 bases; unmatched bases: 10. Germline V gene data show CDR1 as SGHNT and CDR2 as YYREEE (reference sequence).